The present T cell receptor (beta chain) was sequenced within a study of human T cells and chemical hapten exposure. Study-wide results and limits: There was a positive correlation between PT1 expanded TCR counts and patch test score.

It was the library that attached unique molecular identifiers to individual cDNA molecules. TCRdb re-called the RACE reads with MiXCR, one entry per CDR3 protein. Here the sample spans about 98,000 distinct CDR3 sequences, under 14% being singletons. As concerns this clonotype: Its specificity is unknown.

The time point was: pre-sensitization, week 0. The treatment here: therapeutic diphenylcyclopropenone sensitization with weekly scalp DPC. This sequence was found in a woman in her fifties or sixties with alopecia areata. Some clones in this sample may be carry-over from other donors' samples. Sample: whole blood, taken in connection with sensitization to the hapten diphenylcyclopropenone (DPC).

For the CDR3, the DNA is TGCAGTGCCAGGGACAGACTCTCCTACGAGCAGTACTTC. It encodes CSARDRLSYEQYF. This chain connects TRBV20-1 to TRBJ2-7; 7 nucleotides align to TRBD1. The CDR3 contains 13 residues. V shed 6 bases, J shed 0 bases, and the junction held 5 bases outside the gene matches. CDR1 DFQATT and CDR2 SNEGSKA come from the germline V gene (reference sequence).